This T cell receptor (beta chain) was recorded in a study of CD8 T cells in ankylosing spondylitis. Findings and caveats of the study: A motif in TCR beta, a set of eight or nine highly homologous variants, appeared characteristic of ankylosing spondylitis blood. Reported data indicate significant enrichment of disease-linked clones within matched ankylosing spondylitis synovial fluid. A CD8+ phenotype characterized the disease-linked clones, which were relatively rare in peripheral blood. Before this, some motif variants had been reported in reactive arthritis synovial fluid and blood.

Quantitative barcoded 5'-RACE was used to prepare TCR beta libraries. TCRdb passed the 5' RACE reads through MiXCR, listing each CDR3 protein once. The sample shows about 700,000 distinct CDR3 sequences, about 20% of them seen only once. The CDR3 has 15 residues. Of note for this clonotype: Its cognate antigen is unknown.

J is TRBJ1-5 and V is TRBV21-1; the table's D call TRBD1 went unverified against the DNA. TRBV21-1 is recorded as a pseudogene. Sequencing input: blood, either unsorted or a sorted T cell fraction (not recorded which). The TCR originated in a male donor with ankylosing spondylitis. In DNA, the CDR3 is TGTGCCAGCAGCAAAGGGGGACATCGCAATCAGCCCCAGCATTTT. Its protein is CASSKGGHRNQPQHF.